Sequencing of this T cell receptor (beta chain) was carried out in a study of cytomegalovirus exposure and HLA in healthy donors. V dropped 4 bases and J dropped 0; count of bases not matched to a gene: 7. Germline CDR1 SGHNT, CDR2 YYREEE (reference sequence). The CDR3 contains 16 residues. This clone has only one observation. Its antigen remains unidentified. PCR employed 60 Vbeta and 13 Jbeta primers. Clones were read by immunoSEQ multiplex PCR, and TCRdb kept only the in-frame ones, dropping some. Of roughly 150,000 clones in the sample, roughly 80% were seen once. Study results and limitations: Rare sequences made up most TCRs, while some public TCRs were found in many donors. According to reports, the classifier identified cytomegalovirus status with high specificity and sensitivity.

The clonotype originates from a woman aged 45-65 years in good health and CMV-seropositive. The chain joins TRBV5-4 to TRBJ2-3, with 8 bases identical to TRBD2. Sequencing was carried out using PBMCs. This CDR3 is CASSLLAGSSTDTQYF. The CDR3 nucleotides read TGTGCCAGCAGCCTTCTAGCGGGTTCTAGCACAGATACGCAGTATTTT. Looking up the rest from reference TRBV5-4 and TRBJ2-3 gives the full variable domain: ETGVTQSPTHLIKTRGQQVTLRCSSQSGHNTVSWYQQALGQGPQFIFQYYREEENGRGNFPPRFSGLQFPNYSSELNVNALELDDSALYLCASSLLAGSSTDTQYFGPGTRLTVL.